This TCR beta chain stems from a study of T cell responses to AZD1222 COVID-19 vaccine. The V gene lost 2 bases and the J gene lost 9 bases, with 14 bases spanning the gap. The CDR3 consists of 15 residues. Germline loops: CDR1 KGHSH, CDR2 LQKENI. The assay was immunoSEQ multiplex PCR, and TCRdb's table has in-frame clones only and misses some. The sample has 95,000 to 150,000 clones, around 90% seen once. This sequence was found in an adult in good health. The genes are TRBV18 and TRBJ1-6; D is unclear. The input for sequencing was peripheral blood, taken on day 0 of AZD1222 vaccination. In DNA form, the CDR3 reads TGTGCCAGCTCACCAGGCTTAGGTACCATTTCACCCCTCCACTTT. It translates to CASSPGLGTISPLHF.